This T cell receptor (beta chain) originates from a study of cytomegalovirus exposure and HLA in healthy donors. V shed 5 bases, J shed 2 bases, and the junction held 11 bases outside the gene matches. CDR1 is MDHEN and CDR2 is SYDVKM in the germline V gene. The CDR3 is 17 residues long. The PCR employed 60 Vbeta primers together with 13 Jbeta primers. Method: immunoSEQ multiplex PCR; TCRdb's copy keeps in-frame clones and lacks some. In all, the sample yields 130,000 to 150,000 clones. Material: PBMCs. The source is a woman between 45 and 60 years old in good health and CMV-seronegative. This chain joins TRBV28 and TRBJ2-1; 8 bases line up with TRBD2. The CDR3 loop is CASSPLGAGVAYNEQFF. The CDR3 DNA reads TGTGCCAGCAGTCCCCTCGGAGCGGGGGTGGCCTACAATGAGCAGTTCTTC. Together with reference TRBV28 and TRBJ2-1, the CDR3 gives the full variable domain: DVKVTQSSRYLVKRTGEKVFLECVQDMDHENMFWYRQDPGLGLRLIYFSYDVKMKEKGDIPEGYSVSREKKERFSLILESASTNQTSMYLCASSPLGAGVAYNEQFFGPGTRLTVL.